Listed here is a single TCR beta chain. Some clones are missing from TCRdb's copy, which holds only in-frame ones; the method was immunoSEQ multiplex PCR. Of 210,000 or so clones listed, roughly 89% are singletons. This CDR3 has 18 amino acids. V lost 5 bases, J lost 6 bases, and 14 bases stayed unmatched. Per the germline V gene, CDR1 is SGHNT and CDR2 is YYREEE (reference sequence). The sample originates from a study of blood T cell repertoires in COVID-19. The V call is TRBV5-4, the J call TRBJ1-4; 12 bases line up with TRBD1. This TCR was sampled from a man between 45 and 60 years old with acute or convalescent COVID-19. The source material was peripheral blood. The CDR3 coding sequence is TGTGCCAGCAGTCCCGGTCCCGGGACAGGGGGCGAGCATGAAAAACTGTTTTTT. This codes for CASSPGPGTGGEHEKLFF. Full variable domain (outside the CDR3, taken from reference TRBV5-4 and TRBJ1-4): ETGVTQSPTHLIKTRGQQVTLRCSSQSGHNTVSWYQQALGQGPQFIFQYYREEENGRGNFPPRFSGLQFPNYSSELNVNALELDDSALYLCASSPGPGTGGEHEKLFFGSGTQLSVL.